These 17 T cell receptor beta chains came from one sample sequenced in a study of beta chain features in type 1 diabetes. The investigators reverse transcribed all of the isolated RNA, so they sequenced expressed TCRB transcripts. Clones were read by immunoSEQ multiplex PCR, and TCRdb kept only the in-frame ones, dropping some. The repertoire consists of roughly 370,000 clones, with about 14% occurring once and the leading ten covering under 0.04%. The sample consisted of naive CD4+ T cells from blood. The receptors originated from a man aged 25 to 40 in good health.

The V and J genes are TRBV7-9 and TRBJ2-5; 13 bases fit TRBD2. The CDR3 runs to 14 residues. Germline lookup yields CDR1 SEHNR and CDR2 FQNEAQ (reference sequence). V trimming: 5 bases; J trimming: 5 bases; junction bases outside the gene matches: 2. The CDR3 nucleotides are TGTGCCAGCAGCATGACTAGCGGGAGGGAGACCCAGTACTTC. Amino acid sequence: CASSMTSGRETQYF.

This clone has more than one count but fewer than ten. The chain couples TRBV30 to TRBJ2-3; D is ambiguous. Trimming stripped 1 base from V and 2 bases from J, with 13 bases between. Per germline, CDR1 GTSNPN and CDR2 SVGIG (reference sequence). CDR3 length: 15 residues. The CDR3, as DNA: TGTGCCTGGAGTGGGGTCGGCATGTTCACAGATACGCAGTATTTT. It encodes CAWSGVGMFTDTQYF.

This clone was counted only a few times. The gene calls are TRBV10-3 and TRBJ2-1; D is possibly TRBD2 (6 bases). Germline V gene data show CDR1 as ENHRY and CDR2 as SYGVKD. This CDR3 is built from 15 residues. The V and J ends lost 4 bases and 4 bases respectively, with 14 bases between them. The CDR3 protein is CAISGELAQYNEQFF. CDR3 bases: TGTGCCATCAGTGGAGAACTAGCACAATACAATGAGCAGTTCTTC.

The sample holds a few counts of this clone. A read error may account for a junction end that differs from germline. This sequence joins TRBV7-7 and TRBJ2-5, with TRBD2 matching over 9 bases. The CDR3 consists of 16 residues. Germline CDR1 SSHAT, CDR2 FNYEAQ (reference sequence). CDR3 amino acids: CASSLGVAGAQETQYF. In nucleotides, the CDR3 is TGTGCTAGCAGCTTAGGCGTAGCGGGAGCACAAGAGACCCAGTACTTC.

The chain couples TRBV7-2 to TRBJ2-5; TRBD1 matches at 9 bases. This CDR3 region has 15 residues. The ends lost 5 bases at V and 3 bases at J; junction bases unmatched: 7. The germline gives CDR1 SGHTA, CDR2 FQGNSA. CDR3 protein: CASSPGTGYEETQYF. In DNA, the CDR3 is TGTGCCAGCAGCCCCGGGACAGGGTATGAAGAGACCCAGTACTTC.

The chain combines TRBV30 with TRBJ2-5, with D possibly TRBD2 on 5 matching bases. The V gene lost 2 bases and the J gene lost 2 bases, with 9 bases spanning the gap. This CDR3 contains 13 residues. Looked up from germline, CDR1 is GTSNPN and CDR2 is SVGIG (reference sequence). The CDR3 sequence is CAWSQRRQETQYF. The CDR3 bases are TGTGCCTGGAGTCAGAGGAGGCAAGAGACCCAGTACTTC. The full variable domain, completed using reference TRBV30 and TRBJ2-5, is SQTIHQWPATLVQPVGSPLSLECTVEGTSNPNLYWYRQAAGRGLQLLFYSVGIGQISSEVPQNLSASRPQDRQFILSSKKLLLSDSGFYLCAWSQRRQETQYFGPGTRLLVL.

This clone was observed a handful of times. The J gene is TRBJ2-1, the V gene TRBV7-9; 9 nucleotides agree with TRBD2. The germline CDR1 and CDR2 sequences are SEHNR and FQNEAQ (reference sequence). Losses at the gene ends were 1 base for V and 7 bases for J; bases not matched to a gene: 8. CDR3 size: 16 residues. CDR3 bases: TGTGCCAGCAGCTTAGGAGCCGGGACTAGCTCGAATGAGCAGTTCTTC. Amino acids: CASSLGAGTSSNEQFF.

The V call is TRBV28, the J call TRBJ2-3; D ambiguous. V shed 7 bases and J shed 2 bases, with 7 bases lying between them. From germline, CDR1 is MDHEN and CDR2 SYDVKM. The CDR3 loop spans 12 amino acids. The CDR3 here is CASTTLTDTQYF. The CDR3 nucleotides read TGTGCCAGCACCACTCTCACAGATACGCAGTATTTT.

The chain is built from TRBV4-3 and TRBJ2-3; 11 nucleotides line up with TRBD2. The CDR3 runs to 17 residues. Losses at the gene ends were 1 base for V and 5 bases for J; bases not matched to a gene: 8. CDR1 and CDR2 from the germline V gene are LGHNA and YSLEER. CDR3 DNA sequence: TGCGCCAGCAGCCAAGGAGGGACTAGCGGAGGGGGAGATACGCAGTATTTT. Its protein product is CASSQGGTSGGGDTQYF.

This rearrangement joins TRBV20-1 to TRBJ2-3; the D call may be TRBD1 or TRBD2 (5 bases each). Trimming shortened V by 2 bases and J by 8 bases, and 8 bases separated the two germline ends. Germline CDR1 reads DFQATT; CDR2 reads SNEGSKA (reference sequence). The CDR3 sequence is 11 residues long. In DNA form, the CDR3 reads TGCAGTGCTAGATGGGGGTTTACGCAGTATTTT. Translated: CSARWGFTQYF.

V usage is TRBV19 and J usage is TRBJ2-7, with 8 bases fitting TRBD1. CDR3 length: 14 residues. The J segment lost 3 bases and the V segment lost 4 bases, leaving 5 bases of the junction unmatched. Germline CDR1 and CDR2: LNHDA and SQIVND (reference sequence). CDR3 residues: CASSRTGTGYEQYV. DNA for the CDR3: TGTGCCAGTAGTAGAACCGGGACAGGCTACGAGCAGTACGTC.

This clone appeared a few times. The chain has TRBV7-9 and TRBJ2-3; 9 bases line up with TRBD2. The CDR3 contains 13 residues. Germline V gene sequence: CDR1 SEHNR, CDR2 FQNEAQ (reference sequence). The junction had 4 bases not matched to a gene; V was cut back by 11 bases and J by 1 base. CDR3 DNA: TGTGCCGGGGCTAGCGGGGGCACAGATACGCAGTATTTT. It codes for CAGASGGTDTQYF. The variable domain in full, with the rest retrieved from reference TRBV7-9 and TRBJ2-3, is DTGVSQNPRHKITKRGQNVTFRCDPISEHNRLYWYRQTLGQGPEFLTYFQNEAQLEKSRLLSDRFSAERPKGSFSTLEIQRTEQGDSAMYLCAGASGGTDTQYFGPGTRLTVL.

J is TRBJ1-5 and V is TRBV6-1; D uncertain. This CDR3 has 12 residues. V was cut by 1 base and J by 8 bases, with 6 bases left in between. Germline-derived CDR1 and CDR2 are MNHNS and SASEGT. CDR3 protein: CASSEGVEPQHF. The CDR3 DNA reads as TGTGCCAGCAGTGAAGGGGTTGAGCCCCAGCATTTT.

V and J are TRBV11-3 and TRBJ2-7; D may be TRBD1 or TRBD2 (5 bases each). V lost 5 bases, J lost 6 bases, and 17 bases lay in between. CDR3 length: 14 residues. Germline loops: CDR1 SGHNT, CDR2 YENEEA. CDR3 sequence reads: CASSLHRGALEQYV. The CDR3 DNA reads TGTGCCAGCAGCCTCCACCGAGGGGCCCTCGAGCAGTACGTC.

This clone was counted only a few times. This rearrangement joins TRBV2 to TRBJ2-1, with D maybe TRBD1 (5 bases). The CDR3 has 14 residues. Germline assignment: CDR1 SNHLY and CDR2 FYNNEI. The germline V and J ends were trimmed by 6 bases and 6 bases, with 15 bases remaining between them. CDR3 protein: CASSGLGASNEQFF. The CDR3 nucleotides read TGTGCCAGCAGCGGCTTAGGGGCCAGCAATGAGCAGTTCTTC.

The table lists this clone with a few counts. The rearrangement uses TRBV4-3 and TRBJ2-1; TRBD2 aligns across 10 bases. CDR3 size: 17 residues. Germline CDR1 reads LGHNA; CDR2 reads YSLEER. J was trimmed by 5 bases and V by 4 bases; bases with no gene match: 11. CDR3 protein: CASSREAASGGDNEQFF. The CDR3 DNA reads TGCGCCAGCAGCCGAGAGGCGGCTAGCGGGGGCGACAATGAGCAGTTCTTC.

To note about this clone: The sample has other DNA sequences that encode this CDR3 too. The chain uses TRBV7-2 and TRBJ2-7; D perhaps matches TRBD1 (7 bases). Germline assignment: CDR1 SGHTA and CDR2 FQGNSA. This CDR3 has 14 amino acids. Deletions cut 5 bases from V and 3 bases from J, with 14 bases between. CDR3 nucleotide sequence: TGTGCCAGCAGCACACGACAGGGAGGCTACGAGCAGTACTTC. Translated, it gives CASSTRQGGYEQYF.